This entry lists 3 T cell receptor beta chains sequenced from one sample in a study of metastatic and nonmetastatic thyroid tumors. MiXCR reprocessed the PCR reads for TCRdb. The sample carries 12,000 or so clones, 27% recorded once. Not a single patient had been given any form of treatment at any point before undergoing thyroid surgery. The sequencing sample was made of adjacent normal tissue. These receptors all stem from a male donor with papillary thyroid cancer or a benign thyroid nodule (not recorded which). Some clones in this sample may be carry-over from other donors' samples.

CDR3 loop: CASSPWGSFSYEQYF. CDR3 DNA: TGTGCCAGCTCCCCGTGGGGGTCTTTTTCCTACGAGCAGTACTTC. The V call is TRBV5-6, the J call TRBJ2-7, with D possibly called TRBD1 or TRBD2 (5 bases each). Germline lookup yields CDR1 SGHDT and CDR2 YYEEEE. The CDR3 length is 15 residues. Trimming shortened V by 7 bases and J by 1 base, and 18 bases separated the two germline ends.

There are many counts of this clone. Mismatch with germline at one junction end may stem from a read error. The chain's CDR3 is CASIQLVRTGGNVAGANVLTF. Here the CDR3 DNA reads TGTGCCAGCATCCAACTGGTACGAACAGGGGGAAATGTTGCTGGGGCCAACGTCCTGACTTTC. The chain is built from TRBV4-2 and TRBJ2-6; TRBD1 matches 8 bases. The germline CDR1 and CDR2 sequences are LGHNA and YNFKEQ. The CDR3 is 21 amino acids.

About this clone itself: The CDR3 end shows no conserved phenylalanine or tryptophan, and so a read error is likely. The chain links TRBV20-1 to TRBJ2-5; the match to TRBD1 covers 8 bases. The CDR3 loop spans 14 amino acids. Germline V gene sequence: CDR1 DFQATT, CDR2 SNEGSKA (reference sequence). V dropped 8 bases and J dropped 2; count of bases not matched to a gene: 10. The CDR3, as DNA: TGCAGTCCCCTGGACAGGGAGGCACAAGAGACCCAGTACCTC. It translates to CSPLDREAQETQYL.